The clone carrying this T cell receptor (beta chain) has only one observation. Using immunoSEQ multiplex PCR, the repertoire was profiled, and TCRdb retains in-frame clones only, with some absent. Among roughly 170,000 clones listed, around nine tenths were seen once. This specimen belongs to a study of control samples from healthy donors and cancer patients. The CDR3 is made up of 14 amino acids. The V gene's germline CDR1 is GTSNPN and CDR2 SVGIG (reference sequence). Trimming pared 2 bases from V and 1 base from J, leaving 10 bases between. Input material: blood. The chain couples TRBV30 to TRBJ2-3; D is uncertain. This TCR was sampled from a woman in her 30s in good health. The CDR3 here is CAWSSSLRTDTQYF. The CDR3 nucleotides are TGTGCCTGGAGTTCTAGTCTCCGCACAGATACGCAGTATTTT.